This entry concerns a single T cell receptor beta chain. As yet, its antigen is unknown. 60 Vbeta and 13 Jbeta primers were used in PCR. TCRdb's table, derived via immunoSEQ multiplex PCR, lists solely in-frame clones and lacks some. The table lists about 140,000 clones, more than 60% of them singletons. These data belong to a study of cytomegalovirus exposure and HLA in healthy donors. Study-wide findings and caveats: In vitro experiments confirmed that three CMV-associated chains were specific for CMV antigens.

Trimming cost V 4 bases and J 1 base; bases outside gene matches: 3. The CDR3 is 15 amino acids. Germline CDR1 reads LGHNA; CDR2 reads YSLEER. The sequenced sample consisted of PBMCs. The sequence was collected from a woman aged 55 to 70 in good health and CMV-seronegative. This rearrangement joins TRBV4-3 to TRBJ2-5; 10 bases line up with TRBD2. DNA of the CDR3: TGCGCCAGCAGCCTCAGACTAGCGGGCCAAGAGACCCAGTACTTC. It codes for CASSLRLAGQETQYF.